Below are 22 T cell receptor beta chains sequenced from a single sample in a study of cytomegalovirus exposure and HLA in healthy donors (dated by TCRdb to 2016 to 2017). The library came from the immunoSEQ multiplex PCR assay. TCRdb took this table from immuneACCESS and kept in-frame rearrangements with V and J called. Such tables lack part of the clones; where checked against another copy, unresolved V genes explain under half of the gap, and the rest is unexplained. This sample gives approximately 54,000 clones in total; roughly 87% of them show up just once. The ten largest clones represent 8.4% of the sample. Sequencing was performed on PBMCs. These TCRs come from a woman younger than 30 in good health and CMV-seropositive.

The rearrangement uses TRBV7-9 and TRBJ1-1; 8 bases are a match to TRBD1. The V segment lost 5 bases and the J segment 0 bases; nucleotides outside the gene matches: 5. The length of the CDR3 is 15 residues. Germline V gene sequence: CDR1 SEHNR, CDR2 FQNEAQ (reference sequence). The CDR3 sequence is CASSPNRGMNTEAFF. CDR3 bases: TGTGCCAGCAGCCCCAACAGGGGGATGAACACTGAAGCTTTCTTT.

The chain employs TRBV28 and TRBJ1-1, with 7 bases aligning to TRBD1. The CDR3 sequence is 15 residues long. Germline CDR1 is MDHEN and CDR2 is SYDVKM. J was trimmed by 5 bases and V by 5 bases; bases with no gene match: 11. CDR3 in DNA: TGTGCCAGCAGTCCCCTCCGGACAGGCGGGACTGAAGCTTTCTTT. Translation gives CASSPLRTGGTEAFF.

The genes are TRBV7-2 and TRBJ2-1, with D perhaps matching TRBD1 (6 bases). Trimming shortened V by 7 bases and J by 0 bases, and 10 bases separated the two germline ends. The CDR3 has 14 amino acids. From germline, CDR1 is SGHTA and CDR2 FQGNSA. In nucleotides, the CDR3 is TGTGCCAGCACTGGACAGCTCTCCTACAATGAGCAGTTCTTC. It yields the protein CASTGQLSYNEQFF.

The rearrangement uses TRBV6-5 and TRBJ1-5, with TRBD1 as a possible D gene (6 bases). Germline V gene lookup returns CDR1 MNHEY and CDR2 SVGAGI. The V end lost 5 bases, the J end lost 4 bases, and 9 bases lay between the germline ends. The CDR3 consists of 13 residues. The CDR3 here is CASSADRNQPQHF. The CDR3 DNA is TGTGCCAGCAGTGCCGACAGGAATCAGCCCCAGCATTTT.

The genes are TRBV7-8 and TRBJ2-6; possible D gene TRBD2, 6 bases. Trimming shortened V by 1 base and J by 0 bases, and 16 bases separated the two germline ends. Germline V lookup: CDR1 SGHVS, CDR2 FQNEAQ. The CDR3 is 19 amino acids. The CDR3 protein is CASSLVYRGGPSGANVLTF. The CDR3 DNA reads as TGTGCCAGCAGCTTAGTCTATAGGGGAGGCCCCTCTGGGGCCAACGTCCTGACTTTC.

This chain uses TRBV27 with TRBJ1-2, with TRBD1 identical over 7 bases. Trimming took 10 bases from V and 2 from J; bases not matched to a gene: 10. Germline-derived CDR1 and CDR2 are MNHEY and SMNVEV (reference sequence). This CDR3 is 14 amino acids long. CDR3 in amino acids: CATRGQGENYGYTF. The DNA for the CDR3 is TGTGCCACCCGCGGGCAGGGGGAAAACTATGGCTACACCTTC.

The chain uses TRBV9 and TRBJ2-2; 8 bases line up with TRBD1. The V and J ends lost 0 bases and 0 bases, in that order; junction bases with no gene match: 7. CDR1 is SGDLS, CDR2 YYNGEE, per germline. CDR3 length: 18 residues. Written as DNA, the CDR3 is TGTGCCAGCAGCGTAGAACACCCGGGACAGGCGAACACCGGGGAGCTGTTTTTT. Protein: CASSVEHPGQANTGELFF. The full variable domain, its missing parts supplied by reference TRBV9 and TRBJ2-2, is DSGVTQTPKHLITATGQRVTLRCSPRSGDLSVYWYQQSLDQGLQFLIQYYNGEERAKGNILERFSAQQFPDLHSELNLSSLELGDSALYFCASSVEHPGQANTGELFFGEGSRLTVL.

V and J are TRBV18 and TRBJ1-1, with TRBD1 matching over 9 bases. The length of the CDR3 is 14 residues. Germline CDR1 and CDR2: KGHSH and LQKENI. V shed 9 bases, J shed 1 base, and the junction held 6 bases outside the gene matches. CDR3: CASLGTGRNTEAFF. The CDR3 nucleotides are TGTGCCAGTCTCGGGACAGGGAGGAACACTGAAGCTTTCTTT.

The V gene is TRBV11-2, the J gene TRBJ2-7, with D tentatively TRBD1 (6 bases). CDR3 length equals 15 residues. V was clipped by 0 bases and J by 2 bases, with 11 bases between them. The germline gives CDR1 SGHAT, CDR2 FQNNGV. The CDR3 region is CASSLDRRDTYEQYF. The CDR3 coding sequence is TGTGCCAGCAGCTTAGATCGTCGGGACACCTACGAGCAGTACTTC.

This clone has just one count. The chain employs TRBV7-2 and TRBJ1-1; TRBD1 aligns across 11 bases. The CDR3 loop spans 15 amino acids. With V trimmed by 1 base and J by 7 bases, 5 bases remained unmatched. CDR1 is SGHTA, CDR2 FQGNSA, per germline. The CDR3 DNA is TGTGCCAGCAGCTTAGTAGGGACAGGGGGAGTTGAAGCTTTCTTT. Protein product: CASSLVGTGGVEAFF.

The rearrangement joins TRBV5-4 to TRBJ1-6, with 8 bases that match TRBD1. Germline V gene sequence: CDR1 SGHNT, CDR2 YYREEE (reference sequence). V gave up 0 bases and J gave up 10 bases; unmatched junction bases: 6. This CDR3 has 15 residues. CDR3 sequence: CASSLDRGISSPLHF. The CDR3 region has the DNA TGTGCCAGCAGCTTGGACAGGGGGATTTCCTCACCCCTCCACTTT.

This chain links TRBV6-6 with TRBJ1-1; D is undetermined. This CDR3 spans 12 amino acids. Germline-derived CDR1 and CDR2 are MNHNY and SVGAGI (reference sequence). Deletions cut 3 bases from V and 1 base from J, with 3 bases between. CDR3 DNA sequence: TGTGCCAGCAGTTATAGGAACACTGAAGCTTTCTTT. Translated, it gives CASSYRNTEAFF.

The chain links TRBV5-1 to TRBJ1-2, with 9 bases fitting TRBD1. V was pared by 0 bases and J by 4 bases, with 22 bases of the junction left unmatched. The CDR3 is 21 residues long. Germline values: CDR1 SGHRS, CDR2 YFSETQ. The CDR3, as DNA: TGCGCCAGCAGCTTGGAGGTTCCGAGCATCTTATGGGACAGGGTAGGCTATGGCTACACCTTC. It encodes CASSLEVPSILWDRVGYGYTF.

The CDR3 region is CASSSRTGITYF. CDR3 DNA: TGTGCCAGCAGCTCTCGGACGGGGATTACGTATTTT. The V call is TRBV7-2, the J call TRBJ2-3, with a possible D match to TRBD2 (5 bases). The V gene lost 4 bases and the J gene lost 14 bases, with 16 bases spanning the gap. The CDR3 sequence is 12 residues long. Germline V gene sequence: CDR1 SGHTA, CDR2 FQGNSA.

CDR3 amino acids: CASSQEGNVGARAFF. CDR3 nucleotide sequence: TGCGCCAGCAGCCAAGAAGGGAATGTGGGGGCTCGGGCTTTCTTT. The chain employs TRBV4-1 and TRBJ1-1; a possible D gene is TRBD1 (6 bases). The CDR3 sequence is 15 residues long. In germline, CDR1 is MGHRA, CDR2 YSYEKL. Trimming shortened V by 0 bases and J by 11 bases, and 19 bases separated the two germline ends.

The CDR3 DNA reads TGTGCCAGCAGTGGACGGGTGTTGGGTCCAGAGACCGGGGAGCTGTTTTTT. This codes for CASSGRVLGPETGELFF. The chain carries TRBV6-1 and TRBJ2-2; D gene ambiguous. Deletions cut 4 bases from V and 5 bases from J, with 20 bases between. Germline CDR1 is MNHNS and CDR2 is SASEGT. The CDR3 is 17 amino acids.

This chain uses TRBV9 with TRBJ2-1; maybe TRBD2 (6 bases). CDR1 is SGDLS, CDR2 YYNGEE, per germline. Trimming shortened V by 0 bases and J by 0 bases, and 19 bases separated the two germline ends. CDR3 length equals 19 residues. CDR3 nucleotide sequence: TGTGCCAGCAGCGTAGAGGCCCTGGGACTGCACGGCTCCTACAATGAGCAGTTCTTC. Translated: CASSVEALGLHGSYNEQFF.

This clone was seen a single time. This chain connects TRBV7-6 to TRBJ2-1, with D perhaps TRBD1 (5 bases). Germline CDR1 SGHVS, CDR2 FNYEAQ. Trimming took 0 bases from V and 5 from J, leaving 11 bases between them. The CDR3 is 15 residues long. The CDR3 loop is CASSLAGQVNNEQFF. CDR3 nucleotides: TGTGCCAGCAGCTTAGCGGGGCAGGTGAACAATGAGCAGTTCTTC.

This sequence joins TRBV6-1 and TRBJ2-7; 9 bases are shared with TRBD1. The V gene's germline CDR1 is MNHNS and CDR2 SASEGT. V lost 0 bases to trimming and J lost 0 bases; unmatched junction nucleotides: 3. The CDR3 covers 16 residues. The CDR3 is CASSEAGTGSSYEQYF. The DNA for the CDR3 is TGTGCCAGCAGTGAAGCGGGGACAGGGAGCTCCTACGAGCAGTACTTC.

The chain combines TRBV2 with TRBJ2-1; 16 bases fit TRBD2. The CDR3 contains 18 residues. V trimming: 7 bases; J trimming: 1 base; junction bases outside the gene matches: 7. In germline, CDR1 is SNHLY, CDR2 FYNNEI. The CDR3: CASTMGLAGGESYNEQFF. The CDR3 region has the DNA TGTGCCAGCACAATGGGACTAGCGGGGGGGGAGTCCTACAATGAGCAGTTCTTC.

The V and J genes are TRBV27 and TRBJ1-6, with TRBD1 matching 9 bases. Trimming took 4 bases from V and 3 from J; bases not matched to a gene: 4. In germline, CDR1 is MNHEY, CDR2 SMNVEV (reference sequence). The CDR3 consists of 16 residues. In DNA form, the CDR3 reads TGTGCCAGCAGTTCCGGGACAGGGCGCTATAATTCACCCCTCCACTTT. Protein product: CASSSGTGRYNSPLHF.

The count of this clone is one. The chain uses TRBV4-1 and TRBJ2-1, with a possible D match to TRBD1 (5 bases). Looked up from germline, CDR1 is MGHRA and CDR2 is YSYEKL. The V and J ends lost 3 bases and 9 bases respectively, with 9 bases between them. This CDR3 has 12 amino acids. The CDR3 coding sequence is TGCGCCAGCAGCCAGCAGGGAATTGAGCAGTTCTTC. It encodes CASSQQGIEQFF.